The present T cell receptor beta chain was sequenced within a study of cytomegalovirus exposure and HLA in healthy donors. Overall study results and limits: TCR beta sequences reportedly predicted most subjects' HLA-A and HLA-B alleles accurately. A later analysis found that most CMV-associated TCR beta chains appeared HLA-restricted.

V shed 4 bases, J shed 2 bases, and the junction held 9 bases outside the gene matches. Germline CDR1 and CDR2: SGHTS and YDEGEE. CDR3 length: 15 amino acids. A multiplex PCR was run with 60 Vbeta primers and 13 Jbeta primers. Method: immunoSEQ multiplex PCR; TCRdb's copy keeps in-frame clones and lacks some. The sample lists fewer than 200,000 clones, over 70% occurring once. Of note for this clone: Antigen specificity is unknown.

Sample: PBMCs. The sequence was collected from a woman aged 45-59 years in good health and CMV-seronegative. The rearrangement links TRBV5-8 to TRBJ2-7; 7 bases map to TRBD1. The CDR3 nucleotides are TGTGCCAGCAGCGAAGGACCGGGACAGACCTACGAGCAGTACTTC. Translation: CASSEGPGQTYEQYF.